A selection of T cell receptor beta chains follows, all from one sample in a study of blood T cell repertoires in COVID-19. Assay used: immunoSEQ multiplex PCR; TCRdb lists only in-frame clones, some missing. This table has 200,000 to 250,000 clones, around 86% appearing once. The material sequenced was peripheral blood. Receptors were obtained from a woman of 80 years or more with COVID-19, enrolled during active disease. Each CDR3 is given with its conserved first and last residue. The D gene is left open where the match is weak. Not every row has a clone size; where given, it reads once, few, many or a size class.

v_gene: TRBV19; d_gene: TRBD1; abundance: .; j_gene: TRBJ1-1; CDR3nt: TGTGCCAGTACCAAAACAGGGGCCGGTATGAACACTGAAGCTTTCTTT; CDR3aa: CASTKTGAGMNTEAFF
v_gene: TRBV6-5; d_gene: TRBD1; abundance: .; j_gene: TRBJ1-1; CDR3nt: TGTGCCAGCAGTTACAGGGGGCGAGTTAACACTGAAGCTTTCTTT; CDR3aa: CASSYRGRVNTEAFF
v_gene: TRBV2; d_gene: TRBD2; abundance: .; j_gene: TRBJ2-1; CDR3nt: TGTGCCAGCAAGATCCGCCACCTGACTAGCGGGGGCCAATCCTACAATGAGCAGTTCTTC; CDR3aa: CASKIRHLTSGGQSYNEQFF
v_gene: TRBV6-2/TRBV6-3; d_gene: .; abundance: .; j_gene: TRBJ1-5; CDR3nt: TGTGCCAGCAGTTACTTCTTTGGCAGGGATGGTCAGCCCCAGCATTTT; CDR3aa: CASSYFFGRDGQPQHF
v_gene: TRBV6-2/TRBV6-3; d_gene: .; abundance: .; j_gene: TRBJ1-1; CDR3nt: TGTGCCAGCAGTTACGCCGCAGCGACTGAAGCTTTCTTT; CDR3aa: CASSYAAATEAFF
v_gene: TRBV5-1; d_gene: .; abundance: .; j_gene: TRBJ2-1; CDR3nt: TGCGCCAGCAGCTTGGCGCTAAACAATGAGCAGTTCTTC; CDR3aa: CASSLALNNEQFF
v_gene: TRBV7-9; d_gene: .; abundance: .; j_gene: TRBJ1-6; CDR3nt: TGTGCCAGCAGCTTAGGAGGGGGATCACCCCTCCACTTT; CDR3aa: CASSLGGGSPLHF
v_gene: TRBV9; d_gene: TRBD2; abundance: .; j_gene: TRBJ2-5; CDR3nt: TGTGCCAGCAGCGGGGGACTAGCTAGCGAGACCCAGTACTTC; CDR3aa: CASSGGLASETQYF
v_gene: TRBV6-5; d_gene: .; abundance: .; j_gene: TRBJ1-2; CDR3nt: TGTGCCAGCAGTTACGGGAGAACGAACTATGGCTACACCTTC; CDR3aa: CASSYGRTNYGYTF
v_gene: TRBV7-6; d_gene: .; abundance: .; j_gene: TRBJ2-1; CDR3nt: TGTGCCAGCAGCCCGCGGCCCATGGGGGGCAATGAGCAGTTCTTC; CDR3aa: CASSPRPMGGNEQFF
v_gene: TRBV19; d_gene: .; abundance: once; j_gene: TRBJ1-5; CDR3nt: TGTGCCAGTAGTATAGACCACGGAGGACCCAATCAGCCCCAGCATTTT; CDR3aa: CASSIDHGGPNQPQHF